The rows below give T cell receptor beta chains drawn from one sample of a study of T cells after yellow fever vaccination. TCRdb re-called the 5' RACE reads through MiXCR, storing one row per CDR3 protein. The profile shows some 250,000 distinct CDR3 sequences, more than 3.5% of them singletons. The sequences come from PBMCs, collected 15 days after the yellow fever booster vaccination. Receptors originate from a man in his late teens or twenties who received the YFV17D yellow fever vaccine. Both conserved end residues are part of each CDR3. A D gene is named only where the DNA matches it firmly. Only some rows state a clone size, as once, few, many or a class for expanded clones.

TGTGCCAGCAGCCGCGTCGGATTTAAGGACACTGAAGCTTTCTTT | CASSRVGFKDTEAFF | many | TRBV7-9 | - | TRBJ1-1
TGCGCCAGCAGCCAAATCGGGACAGCTGCGCAGTATTTT | CASSQIGTAAQYF | many | TRBV4-1 | TRBD1 | TRBJ2-3
TGTGCCAGCAGTGCGACAGGGTACAATGAAAAACTGTTTTTT | CASSATGYNEKLFF | many | TRBV12-3/TRBV12-4 | TRBD1 | TRBJ1-4
TGTGCCAGCAGCCCTACCCCCCAGGATGGCTACACCTTC | CASSPTPQDGYTF | many | TRBV7-2 | - | TRBJ1-2
TGTGCCAGCAGCTTCTCCGACACTGAAGCTTTCTTT | CASSFSDTEAFF | many | TRBV7-9 | - | TRBJ1-1
TGCGCCAGCAGCTTGAGTCAGGCGGGCGGTGGCTACACCTTC | CASSLSQAGGGYTF | many | TRBV5-1 | - | TRBJ1-2
TGTGCCAGCAGTCCCCCGCACAGGTTAATAAGGCAATTT | CASSPPHRLIRQF | many | TRBV12-3/TRBV12-4 | - | TRBJ2-3
TGTGCCATCAGTGAGTCGATCCTCTACGAGCAGTACTTC | CAISESILYEQYF | many | TRBV10-3 | - | TRBJ2-7
TGTGCCAGCAGTCCCCTCGGAGATACGCAGTATTTT | CASSPLGDTQYF | many | TRBV12-3/TRBV12-4 | - | TRBJ2-3
TGTGCCAGCAAAACAGGGGACGCTAACTATGGCTACACCTTC | CASKTGDANYGYTF | many | TRBV7-2 | TRBD1 | TRBJ1-2
TGCAGTGCTAGGGCCAGCGGGGGGACCTACTCCTACAATGAGCAGTTCTTC | CSARASGGTYSYNEQFF | many | TRBV20-1 | TRBD2 | TRBJ2-1
TGCAGTGCTAGAGACGTCGGACAGGTAAACTACGAGCAGTACTTC | CSARDVGQVNYEQYF | many | TRBV20-1 | TRBD1 | TRBJ2-7
TGCGCCAGCAGCCTCGAAATAGGGAGTAGCTCTGGAAACACCATATATTTT | CASSLEIGSSSGNTIYF | many | TRBV4-3 | - | TRBJ1-3
TGTGCCACCAGCAGTTGGGCAGGGAACACCGGGGAGCTGTTTTTT | CATSSWAGNTGELFF | many | TRBV15 | - | TRBJ2-2
TGTGCCAGCAGCCCCAGGGTGAACACCGGGGAGCTGTTTTTT | CASSPRVNTGELFF | many | TRBV6-6 | - | TRBJ2-2
TGTGCCAGCAGCTTAGGTGGATCTCAGCCCCAGCATTTT | CASSLGGSQPQHF | many | TRBV7-9 | - | TRBJ1-5
TGTGCCAGCAGCTTAATGGCCGGGACCCGCGAAGCTTTCTTT | CASSLMAGTREAFF | many | TRBV13 | - | TRBJ1-1
TGCGCCAGCAGCCAAGCTGGGACAGGGGGTTACGAGCAGTACTTC | CASSQAGTGGYEQYF | many | TRBV4-1 | TRBD1 | TRBJ2-7
TGTGCCAGCAGCCGTCAATCGGGGGACGGAGAGCCCCAGCATTTT | CASSRQSGDGEPQHF | many | TRBV7-2 | - | TRBJ1-5
TGTGCCAGCAGCGAGACAGGGAACACCGGGGAGCTGTTTTTT | CASSETGNTGELFF | many | TRBV12-3/TRBV12-4 | - | TRBJ2-2
TGTGCCAGCAGCGCCACAGGGTCTGGGGCAGAGACCCAGTACTTC | CASSATGSGAETQYF | few | TRBV9 | - | TRBJ2-5
TGTGCCATCAGCACGGGGAGCTTTGATACGCAGTATTTT | CAISTGSFDTQYF | - | TRBV10-3 | - | TRBJ2-3
TGCGCCAGCAGCTCACCCCGGGCCCACAGCGGGGAGAACACCGGGGAGCTGTTTTTT | CASSSPRAHSGENTGELFF | - | TRBV5-1 | TRBD2 | TRBJ2-2
TGCAGCGTCGACAGGGGACATGCCACTGAAGCTTTCTTT | CSVDRGHATEAFF | many | TRBV29-1 | TRBD1 | TRBJ1-1
TGCAGTGCTAGGGTACTAGAGGATACGCAGTATTTT | CSARVLEDTQYF | many | TRBV20-1 | - | TRBJ2-3
TGCAGTGCGAGTGGACAGGGGGAGATTTTAGGGGCCAACGTCCTGACTTTC | CSASGQGEILGANVLTF | few | TRBV20-1 | TRBD1 | TRBJ2-6
TGTGCCAGCAGCTTAAGCGGGGTCGGATGGTACAATGAGCAGTTCTTC | CASSLSGVGWYNEQFF | - | TRBV5-4 | TRBD2 | TRBJ2-1
TGCGCCAGCAGATCTTCCGGGACAGGGCCTTCTGGGGCCAACGTCCTGACTTTC | CASRSSGTGPSGANVLTF | many | TRBV5-1 | TRBD1 | TRBJ2-6
TGTGCCAGCAGTGAAGCGACCAGTAACACTGAAGCTTTCTTT | CASSEATSNTEAFF | many | TRBV2 | - | TRBJ1-1